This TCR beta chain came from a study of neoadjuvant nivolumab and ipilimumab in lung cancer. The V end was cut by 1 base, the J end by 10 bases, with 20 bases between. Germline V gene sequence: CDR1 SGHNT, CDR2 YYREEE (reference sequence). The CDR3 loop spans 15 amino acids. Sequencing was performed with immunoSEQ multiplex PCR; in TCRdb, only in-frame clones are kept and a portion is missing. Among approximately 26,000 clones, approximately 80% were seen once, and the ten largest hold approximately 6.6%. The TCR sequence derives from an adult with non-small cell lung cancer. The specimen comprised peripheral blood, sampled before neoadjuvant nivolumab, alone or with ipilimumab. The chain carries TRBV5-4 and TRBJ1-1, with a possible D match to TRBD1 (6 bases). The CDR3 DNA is TGTGCCAGCAGCTTGTACGAGTCGGGGGGCAATGGAGCTTTCTTT. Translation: CASSLYESGGNGAFF.